This T cell receptor beta chain derives from a study of graft-versus-host responses after intestinal transplantation (dated by TCRdb to the early 2020s). Notes on the research overall: The transplants that recipients received were multivisceral, liver-intestinal, or isolated intestinal. Every recipient was given anti-thymocyte globulin induction, followed by about 3 years of maintenance tacrolimus and steroids. After intestinal transplantation, graft-versus-host and host-versus-graft alloreactive T cell clones were followed in the graft, circulation and bone marrow using bulk TCR-beta CDR3 sequencing. To identify alloreactive clones, pre-transplant mixed lymphocyte reaction products were sequenced and then compared with unstimulated pre-transplant donor and recipient T cells. The cohort enrolled about two dozen intestinal transplant recipients, one of whom was a retransplant, and a few patients without pretransplant specimens were excluded. Donor T cell macrochimerism was defined as a peak of at least 4% donor T cells among recipient peripheral blood mononuclear cells. Samples from a few later patients were sequenced in-house on an Illumina MiSeq with MiXCR processing rather than by the commercial service. Study-wide findings and limitations: Peak levels of circulating GvH clones were associated with declines in HvG clones early after transplant. In patients with donor T cell macrochimerism, the allografts had high GvH to HvG T cell clonal ratios. GvH clones turned up in recipient bone marrow, with some appearing earlier in ileal mucosa or blood, a pattern consistent with an intestinal mucosal origin. Conclusions were limited by the relatively low number and heterogeneity of intestinal transplant patients.

To note about this clone: Its antigen remains undetermined. No much larger clonotype is one base removed from it; base qualities were not supplied.

In light of the paper, this sample's time point label describes: cells obtained before transplantation from donor or recipient. CD3+CD4+ and CD3+CD8+ populations were FACS-sorted from unstimulated pre-transplant donor and recipient cells taken from spleen or lymph nodes. The method was the immunoSEQ multiplex PCR assay. For most patients, genomic DNA was isolated using the Qiagen DNeasy Blood and Tissue Kit and was shipped frozen to Adaptive Biotechnologies for TCR sequencing. High-throughput TCR-beta CDR3 sequencing of genomic DNA from most patients was performed by Adaptive Biotechnologies. The source study handled its data this way. Adaptive's ImmunoSEQ software supplied the TCR sequencing data for 15 to 20 patients, while MiXCR and VDJtools were used to process three other patients. CD4 versus CD8 sorting errors were corrected by removing sequences found in both subsets at a frequency ratio below 5:1. Because the origin of CDR3 nucleotide sequences shared between donor and recipient could not be assigned, those sequences were removed. Alloreactive clones required at least 2-fold expansion over unstimulated cells and minimum CFSE-low frequency of 0.002% (template counts) or 0.001% (read counts). Clones detected in sequenced pre-transplant spleen, lymph node, or MLR CFSE-low populations of the donor or recipient were defined as mappable. Cumulative frequency of alloreactive clones was calculated as a percentage of all sequences weighted by copy number. The table comes from immuneACCESS by way of TCRdb, which keeps in-frame sequences with V and J called. Part of the clones is missing from these tables; in studies checked, under half for an unresolved V gene and the rest for unknown reasons. The V and J calls and the clone size are those of that table, but D and trimming were determined from the DNA. Counted in this sample were tens of thousands of clones; more than 80% of them appeared once. 0.62% of the sample goes to the ten largest clones.

CDR1 GTSNPN and CDR2 SVGIG were looked up in the germline V gene (reference sequence). Trimming costs V 7 bases and J 3 bases, and their ends lie 21 bases apart. Counted from cysteine to phenylalanine, this CDR3 has 15 amino acids. Only the CDR3 region is kept as DNA, spanning 45 bases read in frame from base 1. The source is a human donor who was the organ donor for an intestinal transplant. The sequencing used unstimulated CD4+ T cells sorted from spleen or lymph node cells, collected before transplant. The chain is encoded by TRBV30 joined to TRBJ1-1; the D segment could be TRBD1, given 6 matching bases. Here is the DNA: TGTGCCTCCCCTACCCTGACAGGCCCAGACACTGAAGCTTTCTTT. Its translation reads: CASPTLTGPDTEAFF.